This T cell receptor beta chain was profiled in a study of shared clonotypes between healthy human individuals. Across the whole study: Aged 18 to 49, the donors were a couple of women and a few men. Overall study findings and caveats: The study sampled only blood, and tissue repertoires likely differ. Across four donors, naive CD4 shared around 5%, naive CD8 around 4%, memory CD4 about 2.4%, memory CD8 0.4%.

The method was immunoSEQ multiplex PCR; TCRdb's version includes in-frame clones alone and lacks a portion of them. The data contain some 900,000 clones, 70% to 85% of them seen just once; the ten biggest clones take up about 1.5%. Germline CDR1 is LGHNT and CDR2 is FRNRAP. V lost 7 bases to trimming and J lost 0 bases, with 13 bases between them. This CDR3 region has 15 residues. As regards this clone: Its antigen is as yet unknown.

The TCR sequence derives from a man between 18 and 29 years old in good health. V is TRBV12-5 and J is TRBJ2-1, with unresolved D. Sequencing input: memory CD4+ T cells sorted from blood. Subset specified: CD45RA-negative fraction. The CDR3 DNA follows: TGTGCTAGTGCCCCGGACCGCCACTCCTACAATGAGCAGTTCTTC. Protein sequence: CASAPDRHSYNEQFF.